This T cell receptor beta chain was sequenced in a study of molecular identifiers for immune sequencing clone quantification. General observations from the study: Clones above 20 RNA copies contained over 99% of effector molecules and under 1% of naive molecules.

Using 10%, 30% or 50% RNA, naive CD8 libraries were derived from 20,000 to 1,000,000 sorted cells. As concerns this clonotype: The target antigen is unknown.

TCRdb itself ran the PCR reads through MiXCR, one entry per CDR3 protein. The sample contains about half a million distinct CDR3 sequences, about 20% of which appear only once. The CDR3 totals 14 residues. V shed 6 bases and J 8 bases; nucleotides not matched to a gene: 12. The sequenced material came from naive CD8+ T cells from blood, with Jurkat cell RNA spiked in. Subset described: FACS-sorted CD8+CD4-CCR7+CD45RA+ naive T cells. J is TRBJ1-2 and V is TRBV12-3 or TRBV12-4; the match to TRBD1 covers 7 bases. This receptor was identified in a human donor in good health. Some libraries in this study had Jurkat cell RNA spiked in. CDR3 in amino acids: CASSRTRTGDGYTF. For the CDR3, the DNA is TGTGCCAGCAGCCGTACCAGGACAGGCGACGGCTACACCTTC.